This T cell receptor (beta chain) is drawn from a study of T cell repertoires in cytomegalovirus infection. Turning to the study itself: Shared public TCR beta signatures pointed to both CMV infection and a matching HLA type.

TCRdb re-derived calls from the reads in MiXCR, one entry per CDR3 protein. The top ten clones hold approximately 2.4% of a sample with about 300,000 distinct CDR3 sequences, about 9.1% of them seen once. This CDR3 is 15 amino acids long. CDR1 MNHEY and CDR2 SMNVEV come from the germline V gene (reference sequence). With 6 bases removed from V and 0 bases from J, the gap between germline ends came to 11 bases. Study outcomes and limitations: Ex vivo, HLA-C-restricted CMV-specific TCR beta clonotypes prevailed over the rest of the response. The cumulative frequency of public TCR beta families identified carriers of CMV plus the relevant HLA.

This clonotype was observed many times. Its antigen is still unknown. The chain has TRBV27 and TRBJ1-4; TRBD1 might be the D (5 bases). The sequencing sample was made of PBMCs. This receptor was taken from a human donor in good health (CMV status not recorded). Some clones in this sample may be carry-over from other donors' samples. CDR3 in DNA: TGTGCCAGCAGACCTATGGACACAACTAATGAAAAACTGTTTTTT. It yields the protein CASRPMDTTNEKLFF.